Listed here is a single T cell receptor (beta chain). There is no known antigen for this receptor. Base qualities were left out, and no much larger clone turns up one base away. Other DNA sequences of this sample code for an identical CDR3. This sample was taken from a study of blood T cell repertoires in COVID-19 (TCRdb year 2020). About the study as a whole: Samples from collaborators originated in the United States, Italy and Spain and spanned both the acute and convalescent phases of COVID-19. The prospective study material was composed of cDNA or gDNA derived from T cells, B-cell-depleted T cells, or PBMCs. Subjects who had been exposed to COVID-19, were actively infected with it, or had recovered from it provided the deeply sampled blood TCRbeta repertoires that made up the dataset. The repertoires were released in a freely available public database intended as a resource for research on the immune response to SARS-CoV-2. The samples were drawn from the first 160 participants of the ongoing ImmuneRACE study and from 950 to 1,500 subjects provided by 6 global collaborators. Nearly every sample came with metadata listing a de-identified subject ID, COVID-19 status, age in years and sex. Where available, HLA class I and class II types were taken from metadata supplied by the sample provider and were not determined by assay-based typing. What the research found in general, with its limitations: How much clinical and demographic metadata was included differed by source and by participant, and the metadata was provided uncurated.

Participants in the prospective study were aged 18 to 89 years, lived in about two dozen United States geographic areas, and enrolled through a virtual design. In the prospective study, participants were assigned to cohorts based on the clinical history participants reported in a screening survey and a study questionnaire. Exposed participants had been in contact, within 2 weeks of entering the study, with a person who had a PCR-confirmed or clinician-diagnosed case of COVID-19. Mobile phlebotomists in the prospective study collected whole blood, serum and a nasopharyngeal or oropharyngeal swab from every participant. Additional blood draws and questionnaires over an approximately two-month period could optionally be provided by prospective study participants. Prospective study blood samples were shipped either frozen or at room temperature before DNA extraction. The CDR3 goes from the cysteine to the phenylalanine over 15 residues. Of the read, only the CDR3 DNA is kept; its 45 bases are in frame from base 1. As encoded in the germline V gene, CDR1 is SGDLS while CDR2 is YYNGEE. Germline trimming amounts to 2 bases on V and 3 bases on J, with 1 as the count of junction bases outside the gene matches.

The immunoSEQ Assay, a bias-controlled multiplex PCR, was used to amplify TCRbeta CDR3 regions from genomic DNA. Per the source publication's procedure: The number of nucleated cells in each sample was estimated from the amplification of reference gene primers within the assay. To quantify the absolute abundance of each unique TCRbeta CDR3 rearrangement, sequence reads were collapsed and filtered. For each sample, productive Simpson clonality was calculated as the square root of Simpson's diversity index across productive rearrangements. TCRdb took over this immuneACCESS table, retaining in-frame rearrangements with V and J assigned. Such tables are incomplete; in checked studies, under half of the missing clones stem from an unresolved V gene, and the remainder is unexplained. The V and J calls and the clone size are those of that table, but D and trimming were determined from the DNA. The sample has roughly 400,000 clones on record, about 88% of them singletons. Approximately 1.5% of the sample is taken by the ten largest.

This TCR came from a woman aged 18-35 years who had been exposed to COVID-19. The material sequenced was PBMCs or T cells enriched from blood (not recorded which). The chain uses TRBV9 and TRBJ2-7, and TRBD2 matches 14 of the central bases. The DNA reads TGTGCCAGCAGCGTGGGGACTAGCGGGAGCTACGAGCAGTACTTC. Protein translation: CASSVGTSGSYEQYF.